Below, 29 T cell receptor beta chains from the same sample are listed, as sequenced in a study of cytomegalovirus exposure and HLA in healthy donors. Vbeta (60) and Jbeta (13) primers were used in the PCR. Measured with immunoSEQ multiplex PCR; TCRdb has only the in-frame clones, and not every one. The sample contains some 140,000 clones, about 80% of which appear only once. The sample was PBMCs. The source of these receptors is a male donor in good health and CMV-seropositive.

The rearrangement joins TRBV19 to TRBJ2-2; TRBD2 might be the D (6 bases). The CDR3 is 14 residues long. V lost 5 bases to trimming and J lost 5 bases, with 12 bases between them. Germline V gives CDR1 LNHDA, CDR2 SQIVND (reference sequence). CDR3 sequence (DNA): TGTGCCAGTAGTCTGACTAGTATGACCGGGGAGCTGTTTTTT. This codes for CASSLTSMTGELFF.

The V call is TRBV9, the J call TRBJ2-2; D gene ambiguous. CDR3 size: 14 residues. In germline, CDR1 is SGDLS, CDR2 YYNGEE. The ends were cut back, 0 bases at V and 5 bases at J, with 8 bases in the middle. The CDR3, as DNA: TGTGCCAGCAGCGTAGCCACATTGACCGGGGAGCTGTTTTTT. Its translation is CASSVATLTGELFF.

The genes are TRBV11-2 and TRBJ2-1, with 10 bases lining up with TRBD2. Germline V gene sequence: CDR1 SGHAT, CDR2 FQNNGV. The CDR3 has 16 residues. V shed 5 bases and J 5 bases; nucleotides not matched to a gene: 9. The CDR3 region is CASSPSGTSVHNEQFF. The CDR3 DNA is TGTGCCAGCAGCCCGTCGGGGACTAGCGTCCACAATGAGCAGTTCTTC.

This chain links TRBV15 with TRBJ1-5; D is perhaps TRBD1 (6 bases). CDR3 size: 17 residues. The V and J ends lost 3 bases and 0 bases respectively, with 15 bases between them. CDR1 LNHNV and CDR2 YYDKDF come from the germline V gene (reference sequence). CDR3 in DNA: TGTGCCACCAGCAGGCCCACGACAGGCGCTAGCAATCAGCCCCAGCATTTT. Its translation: CATSRPTTGASNQPQHF.

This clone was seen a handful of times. CDR3 DNA sequence: TGCGCCAGCAGCCAGGCAGGTGGGTCTGGGGCCAACGTCCTGACTTTC. Translated: CASSQAGGSGANVLTF. The chain carries TRBV4-3 and TRBJ2-6; D is uncertain. The ends were cut back, 3 bases at V and 1 base at J, with 10 bases in the middle. Germline V gene sequence: CDR1 LGHNA, CDR2 YSLEER. This CDR3 region has 16 residues.

DNA for the CDR3: TGTGCCAGCTCACCCCAGGACAGGGGATACGAGCAGTACTTC. Encoded protein: CASSPQDRGYEQYF. The chain combines TRBV18 with TRBJ2-7; 9 bases fit TRBD1. Per germline, CDR1 KGHSH and CDR2 LQKENI. The CDR3 is made up of 14 amino acids. The trim removed 3 bases at V and 4 bases at J, leaving 4 bases unmatched.

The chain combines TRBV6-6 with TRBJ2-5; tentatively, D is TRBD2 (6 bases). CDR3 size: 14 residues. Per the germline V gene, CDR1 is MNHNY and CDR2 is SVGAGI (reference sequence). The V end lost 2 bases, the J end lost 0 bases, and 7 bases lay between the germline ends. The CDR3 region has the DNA TGTGCCAGCAGTTACAGGACTAACCAAGAGACCCAGTACTTC. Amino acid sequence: CASSYRTNQETQYF.

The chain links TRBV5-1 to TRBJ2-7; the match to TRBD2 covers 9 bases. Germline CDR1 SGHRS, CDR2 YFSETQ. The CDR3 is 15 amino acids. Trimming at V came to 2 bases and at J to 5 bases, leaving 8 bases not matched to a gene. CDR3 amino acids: CASSFMAGGDDEQYF. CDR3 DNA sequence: TGCGCCAGCAGCTTTATGGCGGGAGGGGACGACGAGCAGTACTTC.

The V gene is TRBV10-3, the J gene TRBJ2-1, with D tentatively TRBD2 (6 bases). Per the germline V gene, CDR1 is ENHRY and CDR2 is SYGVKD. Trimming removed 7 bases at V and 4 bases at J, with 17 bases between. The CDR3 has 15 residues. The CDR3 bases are TGTGCCATCACGGGATTTCTTGGAGGGTACAATGAGCAGTTCTTC. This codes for CAITGFLGGYNEQFF.

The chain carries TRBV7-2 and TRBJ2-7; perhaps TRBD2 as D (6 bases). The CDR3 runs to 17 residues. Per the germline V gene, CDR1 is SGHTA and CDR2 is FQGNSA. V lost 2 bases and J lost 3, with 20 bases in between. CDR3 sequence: CASSLLSGGFNLYEQYF. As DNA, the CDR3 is TGTGCCAGCAGCTTACTAAGTGGAGGGTTTAACCTCTACGAGCAGTACTTC.

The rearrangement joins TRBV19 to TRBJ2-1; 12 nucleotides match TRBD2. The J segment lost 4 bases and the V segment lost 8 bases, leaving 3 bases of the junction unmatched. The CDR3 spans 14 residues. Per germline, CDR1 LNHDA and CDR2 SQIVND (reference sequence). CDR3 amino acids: CASRTSGTYNEQFF. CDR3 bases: TGTGCCAGTCGGACTAGCGGGACATACAATGAGCAGTTCTTC. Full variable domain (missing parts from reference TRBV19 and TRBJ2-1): DGGITQSPKYLFRKEGQNVTLSCEQNLNHDAMYWYRQDPGQGLRLIYYSQIVNDFQKGDIAEGYSVSREKKESFPLTVTSAQKNPTAFYLCASRTSGTYNEQFFGPGTRLTVL.

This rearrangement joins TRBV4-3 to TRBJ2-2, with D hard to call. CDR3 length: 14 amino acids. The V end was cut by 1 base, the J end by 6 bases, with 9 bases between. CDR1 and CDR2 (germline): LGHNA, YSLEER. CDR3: CASSQGGSAGELFF. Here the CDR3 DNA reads TGCGCCAGCAGCCAAGGTGGTAGTGCCGGGGAGCTGTTTTTT.

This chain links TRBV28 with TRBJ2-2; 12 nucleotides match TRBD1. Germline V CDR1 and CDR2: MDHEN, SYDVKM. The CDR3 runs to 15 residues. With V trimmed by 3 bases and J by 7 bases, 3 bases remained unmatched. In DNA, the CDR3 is TGTGCCAGCAGTTTGGGACAGGGGGCAGGCGGGGAGCTGTTTTTT. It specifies CASSLGQGAGGELFF.

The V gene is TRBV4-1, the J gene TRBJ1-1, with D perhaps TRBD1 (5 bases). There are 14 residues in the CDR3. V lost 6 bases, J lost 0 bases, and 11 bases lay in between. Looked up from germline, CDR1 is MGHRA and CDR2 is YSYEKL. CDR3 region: CASRDRKMNTEAFF. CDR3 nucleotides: TGCGCCAGCAGAGACAGAAAGATGAACACTGAAGCTTTCTTT.

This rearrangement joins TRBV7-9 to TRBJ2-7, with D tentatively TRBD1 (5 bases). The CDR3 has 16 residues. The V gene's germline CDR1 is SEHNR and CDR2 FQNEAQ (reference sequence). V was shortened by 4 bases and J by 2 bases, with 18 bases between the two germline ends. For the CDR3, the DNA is TGTGCCAGCAGCTCACAGACAGATTCAACGACCTACGAGCAGTACTTC. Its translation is CASSSQTDSTTYEQYF.

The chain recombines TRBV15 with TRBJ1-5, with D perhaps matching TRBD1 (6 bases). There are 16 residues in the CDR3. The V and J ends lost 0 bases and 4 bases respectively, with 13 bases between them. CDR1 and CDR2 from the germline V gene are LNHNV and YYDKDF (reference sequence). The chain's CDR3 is CATSRDLHRENQPQHF. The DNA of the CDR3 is TGTGCCACCAGCAGAGATTTGCACAGGGAAAATCAGCCCCAGCATTTT.

The CDR3 nucleotides are TGTGCCAGCAGCGTAGGGGGACAAATAGCCTACGAGCAGTACTTC. Amino acids: CASSVGGQIAYEQYF. This chain links TRBV9 with TRBJ2-7; weak D call: TRBD1 (6 bases). The CDR3 is 15 amino acids. Germline CDR1 reads SGDLS; CDR2 reads YYNGEE. V lost 0 bases, J lost 2 bases, and 12 bases lay in between.

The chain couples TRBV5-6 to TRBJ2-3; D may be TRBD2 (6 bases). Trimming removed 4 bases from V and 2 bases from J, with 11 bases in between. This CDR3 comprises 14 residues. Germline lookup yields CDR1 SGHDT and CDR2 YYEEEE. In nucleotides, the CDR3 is TGTGCCAGCAGCGGGAGGTGGTACACAGATACGCAGTATTTT. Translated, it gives CASSGRWYTDTQYF.

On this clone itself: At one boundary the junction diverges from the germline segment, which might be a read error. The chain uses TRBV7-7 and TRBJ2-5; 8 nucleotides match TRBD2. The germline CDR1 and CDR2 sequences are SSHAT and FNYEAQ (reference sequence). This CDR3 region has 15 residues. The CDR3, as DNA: TGTGCTAGCAGCTCACAACTAGCGGTCCAAGAGACCCAGTACTTC. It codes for CASSSQLAVQETQYF.

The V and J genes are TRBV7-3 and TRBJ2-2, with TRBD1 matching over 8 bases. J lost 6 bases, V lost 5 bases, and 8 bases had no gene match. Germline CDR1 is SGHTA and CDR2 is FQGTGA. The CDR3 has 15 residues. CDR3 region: CASSPRQGTAGELFF. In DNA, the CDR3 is TGTGCCAGCAGCCCTAGACAGGGGACCGCCGGGGAGCTGTTTTTT. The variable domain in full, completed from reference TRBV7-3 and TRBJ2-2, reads GAGVSQTPSNKVTEKGKYVELRCDPISGHTALYWYRQSLGQGPEFLIYFQGTGAADDSGLPNDRFFAVRPEGSVSTLKIQRTERGDSAVYLCASSPRQGTAGELFFGEGSRLTVL.

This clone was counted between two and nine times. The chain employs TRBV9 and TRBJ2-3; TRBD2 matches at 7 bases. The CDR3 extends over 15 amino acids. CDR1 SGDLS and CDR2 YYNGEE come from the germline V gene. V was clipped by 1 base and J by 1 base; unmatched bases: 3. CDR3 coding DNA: TGTGCCAGCAGCGTAATGCTAGCGGGCACAGATACGCAGTATTTT. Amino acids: CASSVMLAGTDTQYF.

The CDR3 coding sequence is TGTGCCAGCAGTTGGTCAGCCGGGACCGGGGAGCTGTTTTTT. This encodes CASSWSAGTGELFF. The rearrangement joins TRBV27 to TRBJ2-2; D call uncertain. The ends were cut back, 4 bases at V and 5 bases at J, with 11 bases in the middle. The CDR3 extends over 14 amino acids. Per the germline V gene, CDR1 is MNHEY and CDR2 is SMNVEV (reference sequence).

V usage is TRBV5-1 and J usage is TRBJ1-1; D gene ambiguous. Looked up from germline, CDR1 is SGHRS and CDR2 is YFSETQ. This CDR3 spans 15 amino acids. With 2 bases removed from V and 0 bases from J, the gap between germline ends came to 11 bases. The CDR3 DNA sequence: TGCGCCAGCAGCTTTATGGGCCTCATGAACACTGAAGCTTTCTTT. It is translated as CASSFMGLMNTEAFF.

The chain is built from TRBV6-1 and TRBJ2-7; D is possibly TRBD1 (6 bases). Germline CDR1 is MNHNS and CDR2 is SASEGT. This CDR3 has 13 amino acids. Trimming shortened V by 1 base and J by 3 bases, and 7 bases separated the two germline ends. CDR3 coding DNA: TGTGCCAGCAGTGAAGACAGGGTCTACGAGCAGTACTTC. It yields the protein CASSEDRVYEQYF.

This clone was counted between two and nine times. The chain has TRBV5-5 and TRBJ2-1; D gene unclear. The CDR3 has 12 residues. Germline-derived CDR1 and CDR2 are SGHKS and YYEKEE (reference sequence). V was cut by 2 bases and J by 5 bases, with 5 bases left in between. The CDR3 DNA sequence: TGTGCCAGCAGCTTAACGGACAATGAGCAGTTCTTC. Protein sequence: CASSLTDNEQFF.

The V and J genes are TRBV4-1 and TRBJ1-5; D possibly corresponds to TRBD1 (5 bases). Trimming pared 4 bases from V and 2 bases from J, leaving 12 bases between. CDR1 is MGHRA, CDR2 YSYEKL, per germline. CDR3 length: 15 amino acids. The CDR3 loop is CASSPLGGGNQPQHF. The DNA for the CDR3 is TGCGCCAGCAGCCCTTTGGGAGGGGGCAATCAGCCCCAGCATTTT.

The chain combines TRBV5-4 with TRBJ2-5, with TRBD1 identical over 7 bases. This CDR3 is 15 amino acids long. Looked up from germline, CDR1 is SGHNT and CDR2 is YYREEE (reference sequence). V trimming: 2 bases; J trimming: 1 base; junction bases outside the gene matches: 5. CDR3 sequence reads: CASSLRQGGQETQYF. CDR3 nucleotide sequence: TGTGCCAGCAGCTTACGACAGGGTGGCCAAGAGACCCAGTACTTC.

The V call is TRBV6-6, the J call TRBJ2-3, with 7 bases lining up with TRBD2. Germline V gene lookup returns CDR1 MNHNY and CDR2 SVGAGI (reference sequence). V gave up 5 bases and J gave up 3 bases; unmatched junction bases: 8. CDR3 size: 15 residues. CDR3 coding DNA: TGTGCCAGCAGTCAACCGGGACTACATACAGATACGCAGTATTTT. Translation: CASSQPGLHTDTQYF.

CDR3 residues: CASSASGGELFF. The CDR3 DNA reads TGTGCCAGCAGTGCTAGTGGCGGGGAGCTGTTTTTT. V gene TRBV6-5 combines with J gene TRBJ2-2, with D hard to call. The CDR3 runs 12 residues. Trimming shortened V by 5 bases and J by 7 bases, and 8 bases separated the two germline ends. Germline CDR1 reads MNHEY; CDR2 reads SVGAGI.